This T cell receptor (beta chain) was sequenced for a study of Ad26.COV2.S vaccination and SARS-CoV-2 variants. Per the germline V gene, CDR1 is MNHEY and CDR2 is SMNVEV (reference sequence). CDR3 size: 16 residues. J was trimmed by 4 bases and V by 3 bases; bases with no gene match: 10. Profiling relied on immunoSEQ multiplex PCR, and the TCRdb table lists in-frame clones only, not all of them. The data hold roughly 450,000 clones, with about nine tenths observed a single time. As for treatment: 15 to 20 received Ad26.COV2.S at low or high dose, single or two shots; about 5 received placebo; per-sample allocation not given. Following the first vaccine or placebo injection, samples were taken on day 63.

This specimen was peripheral blood, taken in a trial of Ad26.COV2.S vaccine versus placebo. The origin of this receptor is a person between 18 and 59 years old who received the Ad26.COV2.S COVID-19 vaccine or a placebo. The rearrangement joins TRBV27 to TRBJ1-2; 8 bases map to TRBD1. The CDR3 region has the DNA TGTGCCAGCAGTTTCAAACTGACAGGGGCGGGCTATGGCTACACCTTC. Amino acids: CASSFKLTGAGYGYTF.